This is a list of T cell receptor beta chains from one sample in a study of blood T cell repertoires in COVID-19. Measured with immunoSEQ multiplex PCR; TCRdb has only the in-frame clones, and not every one. Of over 150,000 clones in the sample, over 60% were seen once. The sequenced material came from peripheral blood. Every receptor here comes from a woman in her 70s with acute or convalescent COVID-19. Both conserved end residues are part of each CDR3. The D gene is left open where the match is weak. Some rows have no size entry. The others give once, few or many, or a class for an expanded clone.

v_call	clone_size	d_call	j_call	cdr3_nt	cdr3_aa
TRBV7-9	NA	NA	TRBJ2-1	TGTGCCAGCAGGCGTTCAAACGGGATCCACAATGAGCAGTTCTTC	CASRRSNGIHNEQFF
TRBV2	NA	TRBD1	TRBJ2-3	TGTGCCAGCAGTGAACAGGGGGAGACAGATACGCAGTATTTT	CASSEQGETDTQYF
TRBV5-1	NA	TRBD2	TRBJ2-2	TGCGCCAGCAGCCCCAGGACTAGCGTACCCACCGGGGAGCTGTTTTTT	CASSPRTSVPTGELFF
TRBV6-5	NA	NA	TRBJ2-7	TGTGCCAGCAGTATCCCGGGATATTACGAGCAGTACTTC	CASSIPGYYEQYF
TRBV15	NA	TRBD2	TRBJ2-7	TGTGCCACCAGCAGAGAGGGGGGGTACGAGCAGTACTTC	CATSREGGYEQYF
TRBV12-3/TRBV12-4	NA	NA	TRBJ1-2	TGTGCCAGCACCTACAGGGACGTGGGTGGCTACACCTTC	CASTYRDVGGYTF
TRBV29-1	NA	TRBD1	TRBJ1-1	TGCAGCGTTGGAGACAGGGGCGAAGCTTTCTTT	CSVGDRGEAFF
TRBV7-9	NA	NA	TRBJ1-1	TGTGCCAGCAGCTTACCAGGGTCCGGCGCTGAAGCTTTCTTT	CASSLPGSGAEAFF
TRBV7-2	NA	TRBD1	TRBJ1-2	TGTGCCAGCAGCTTAGATGACAGGGGCGGGTATGGCTACACCTTC	CASSLDDRGGYGYTF
TRBV6-6	NA	TRBD2	TRBJ2-5	TGTGCCAGCAGTAAACCGGGACTAGCGGGACCAGAGACCCAGTACTTC	CASSKPGLAGPETQYF
TRBV10-2	NA	NA	TRBJ1-2	TGCGCCAGCAGTGAGCTCCCTAACTACGGCTACACCTTC	CASSELPNYGYTF
TRBV7-9	NA	TRBD1	TRBJ2-2	TGTGCCAGCAGCCCCGGACAGGCCACCGGGGAGCTGTTTTTT	CASSPGQATGELFF
TRBV19	once	TRBD2	TRBJ2-7	TGTGCCAGTAGTATAATTGGGACTAGCGGGATCTACGAGCAGTACTTC	CASSIIGTSGIYEQYF
TRBV4-1	NA	NA	TRBJ1-2	TGCGCCAGCAGCCAAGATTTCAGAGGGAATAATGGCTACACCTTC	CASSQDFRGNNGYTF
TRBV5-4	NA	TRBD1	TRBJ2-1	TGTGCCAGCAGCCCGCCGTACAGGGGGCTTGGGTTCGGCAATGAGCAGTTCTTC	CASSPPYRGLGFGNEQFF
TRBV12-5	NA	TRBD2	TRBJ2-1	TGTGCTAGTGGTTTGGTAGTAGCGGGAGTTAACAATGAGCAGTTCTTC	CASGLVVAGVNNEQFF